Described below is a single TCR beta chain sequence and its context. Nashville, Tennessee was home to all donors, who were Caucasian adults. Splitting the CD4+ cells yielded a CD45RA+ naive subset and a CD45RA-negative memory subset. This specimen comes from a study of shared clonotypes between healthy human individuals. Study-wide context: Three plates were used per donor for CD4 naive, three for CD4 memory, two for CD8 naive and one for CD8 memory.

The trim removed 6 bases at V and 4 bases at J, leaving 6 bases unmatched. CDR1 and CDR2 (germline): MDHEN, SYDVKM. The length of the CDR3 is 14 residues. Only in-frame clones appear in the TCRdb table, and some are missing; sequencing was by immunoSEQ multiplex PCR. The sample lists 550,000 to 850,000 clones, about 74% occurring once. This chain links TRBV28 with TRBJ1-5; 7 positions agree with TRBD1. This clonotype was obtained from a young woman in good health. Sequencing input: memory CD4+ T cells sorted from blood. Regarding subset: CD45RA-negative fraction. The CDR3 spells CASSSDRRNQPQHF. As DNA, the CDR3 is TGTGCCAGCAGCTCGGACAGGAGGAATCAGCCCCAGCATTTT.